This TCR beta chain was recovered during a study of blood T cell repertoires in COVID-19. At the level of the study: Both acute and convalescent COVID-19 samples were obtained from the United States, Italy and Spain. In each case, the material was cDNA or gDNA derived from T cells, B-cell-depleted T cells, or PBMCs.

This clone was detected only a few times. Original analysis: Using reference gene primer amplification, nucleated cell counts were estimated. The table came from immunoSEQ multiplex PCR; TCRdb's copy has only in-frame clones and leaves some out. The DNA gave D and trimming, while V, J and clone size come from that table. The table lists hundreds of thousands of clones, about four fifths of them singletons. V lost 4 bases to trimming and J lost 8 bases, with 10 bases between them. Per germline, CDR1 SGHRS and CDR2 YFSETQ. The CDR3 is made up of 12 amino acids. The receptor was isolated from a middle-aged woman with active or convalescent COVID-19. The chain has TRBV5-1 and TRBJ2-1; tentative D call: TRBD2 (6 bases). The specimen sequenced was peripheral blood. CDR3 sequence (DNA): TGCGCCAGCAGCCTGGAGCGGGATGAGCAGTTCTTC. Translation gives CASSLERDEQFF. The full variable domain, its missing parts supplied by reference TRBV5-1 and TRBJ2-1, is KAGVTQTPRYLIKTRGQQVTLSCSPISGHRSVSWYQQTPGQGLQFLFEYFSETQRNKGNFPGRFSGRQFSNSRSEMNVSTLELGDSALYLCASSLERDEQFFGPGTRLTVL.